The 28 T cell receptor beta chains reported below all come from one sample, sequenced in a study of blood T cell repertoires in COVID-19. The method was immunoSEQ multiplex PCR; TCRdb's version includes in-frame clones alone and lacks a portion of them. The sample lists a few hundred thousand clones, 82% occurring once. The specimen sequenced was peripheral blood. These receptors were collected from a woman aged 18-35 years with acute or convalescent COVID-19.

The chain carries TRBV2 and TRBJ2-2, with a tentative D call TRBD1 (6 bases). The CDR3 is 13 amino acids. Trimming cost V 9 bases and J 1 base, with 9 bases left between them. Germline V gene sequence: CDR1 SNHLY, CDR2 FYNNEI. Here the CDR3 reads CASPGQNTGELFF. Here the CDR3 DNA reads TGTGCCAGTCCGGGACAGAACACCGGGGAGCTGTTTTTT.

The chain joins TRBV5-8 to TRBJ2-7; D is possibly TRBD1 (6 bases). Trimming took 4 bases from V and 2 from J, leaving 16 bases between them. The CDR3 loop spans 15 amino acids. Germline lookup yields CDR1 SGHTS and CDR2 YDEGEE. The CDR3 region is CASSPGTMVPYEQYF. CDR3 coding DNA: TGTGCCAGCAGCCCCGGGACAATGGTCCCCTACGAGCAGTACTTC.

V gene TRBV28 combines with J gene TRBJ1-1; the match to TRBD1 covers 9 bases. V trimming: 5 bases; J trimming: 4 bases; junction bases outside the gene matches: 8. CDR3 length: 15 amino acids. The germline CDR1 and CDR2 sequences are MDHEN and SYDVKM. The CDR3, as DNA: TGTGCCAGCAGTCGGCAGACAGGGGGGGGCACTGAAGCTTTCTTT. Translating gives CASSRQTGGGTEAFF.

The chain is built from TRBV11-3 and TRBJ2-7; TRBD2 aligns across 7 bases. V was clipped by 0 bases and J by 1 base; unmatched bases: 6. The CDR3 contains 16 residues. CDR1 and CDR2 from the germline V gene are SGHNT and YENEEA. This chain's CDR3 is CASSLESSSGSYEQYF. The CDR3 DNA follows: TGTGCCAGCAGCTTAGAATCGTCTAGCGGATCCTACGAGCAGTACTTC.

The chain has TRBV5-1 and TRBJ1-2; D perhaps matches TRBD1 (6 bases). The CDR3 contains 16 residues. V was clipped by 0 bases and J by 0 bases, with 12 bases between them. Germline lookup yields CDR1 SGHRS and CDR2 YFSETQ. The CDR3 loop reads CASSLEVRGANYGYTF. The CDR3 coding sequence is TGCGCCAGCAGCTTGGAGGTCAGGGGAGCTAACTATGGCTACACCTTC.

This clone was found a few times. This rearrangement joins TRBV6-2 or TRBV6-3 to TRBJ2-7; 7 nucleotides match TRBD2. After removal of 5 bases from V and 4 bases from J, the junction contained 14 bases not matched to a gene. The CDR3 has 16 amino acids. Germline V gene sequence: CDR1 MNHEY, CDR2 SVGEGT. CDR3 loop: CASSRPPGGRLYEQYF. In nucleotides, the CDR3 is TGTGCCAGCAGTCGACCCCCGGGAGGTCGGCTTTACGAGCAGTACTTC.

The CDR3 protein is CATSGYAGESIFSYNEQFF. The CDR3 nucleotides read TGTGCCACCAGTGGGTATGCGGGGGAATCCATATTCTCCTACAATGAGCAGTTCTTC. This sequence joins TRBV24-1 and TRBJ2-1, with 7 bases identical to TRBD2. V shed 5 bases and J 0 bases; nucleotides not matched to a gene: 15. Germline V lookup: CDR1 KGHDR, CDR2 SFDVKD. The CDR3 covers 19 residues.

The chain is built from TRBV10-3 and TRBJ1-2; no firm D call. The CDR3 totals 14 residues. CDR1 and CDR2 from the germline V gene are ENHRY and SYGVKD. Trimming took 3 bases from V and 0 from J, leaving 8 bases between them. The CDR3 protein is CAISDHRTNYGYTF. CDR3 in DNA: TGTGCCATCAGTGATCACAGAACTAACTATGGCTACACCTTC.

V gene TRBV12-3 or TRBV12-4 combines with J gene TRBJ2-7, with D possibly TRBD1 on 5 matching bases. V was cut by 5 bases and J by 3 bases, with 11 bases left in between. The CDR3 is made up of 13 amino acids. CDR3 DNA sequence: TGTGCCAGCAGTCCCCAAGGACACTACGAGCAGTACTTC. Protein: CASSPQGHYEQYF.

The CDR3 spells CASSSPFNAGANTDTQYF. The CDR3 coding sequence is TGTGCCAGCAGTTCCCCCTTTAATGCGGGAGCCAACACAGATACGCAGTATTTT. The rearrangement uses TRBV6-2 or TRBV6-3 and TRBJ2-3; 7 bases line up with TRBD2. V lost 4 bases to trimming and J lost 2 bases; unmatched junction nucleotides: 15. The germline V gene encodes CDR1 MNHEY and CDR2 SVGEGT. This CDR3 spans 18 amino acids.

This chain links TRBV30 with TRBJ1-5; 9 nucleotides align to TRBD1. The CDR3 sequence is 17 residues long. Losses at the gene ends were 2 bases for V and 4 bases for J; bases not matched to a gene: 12. Germline-derived CDR1 and CDR2 are GTSNPN and SVGIG (reference sequence). CDR3 sequence reads: CAWSLHPRQGENQPQHF. The CDR3 nucleotides are TGTGCCTGGAGTCTTCACCCCAGACAGGGGGAGAATCAGCCCCAGCATTTT.

As to this clone: This CDR3 is also generated by other DNA sequences in the sample. The chain combines TRBV19 with TRBJ1-5, with D hard to call. This CDR3 comprises 13 residues. V was shortened by 3 bases and J by 2 bases, with 5 bases between the two germline ends. Germline V gene data show CDR1 as LNHDA and CDR2 as SQIVND (reference sequence). DNA of the CDR3: TGTGCCAGTAGTATCGGGGGCAATCAGCCCCAGCATTTT. This encodes CASSIGGNQPQHF.

The gene calls are TRBV30 and TRBJ1-6; D not resolved. This CDR3 contains 17 residues. Deletions cut 3 bases from V and 7 bases from J, with 22 bases between. The germline gives CDR1 GTSNPN, CDR2 SVGIG (reference sequence). Written as DNA, the CDR3 is TGTGCCTGGAGCCCCTGGAGGAGGGTTAATGTCAATTCACCCCTCCACTTT. Amino acid sequence: CAWSPWRRVNVNSPLHF.

This rearrangement joins TRBV7-6 to TRBJ2-3; D is perhaps TRBD2 (6 bases). The CDR3 runs 15 residues. Germline values: CDR1 SGHVS, CDR2 FNYEAQ. V shed 1 base and J shed 4 bases, with 12 bases lying between them. The CDR3 spells CASSLGPGEADTQYF. The CDR3, as DNA: TGTGCCAGCAGCTTAGGACCGGGAGAAGCAGATACGCAGTATTTT.

This clone was counted a few times. The chain is built from TRBV7-2 and TRBJ1-2; a possible D gene is TRBD1 (5 bases). CDR1 is SGHTA and CDR2 is FQGNSA in the germline V gene. The CDR3 runs 14 residues. V lost 2 bases to trimming and J lost 7 bases, with 14 bases between them. The CDR3 protein is CASSLSGGTTGYTF. As DNA, the CDR3 is TGTGCCAGCAGCTTATCGGGGGGGACGACTGGCTACACCTTC.

The chain joins TRBV24-1 to TRBJ1-2; D may be TRBD1 (5 bases). The CDR3 is 13 amino acids. Germline CDR1 is KGHDR and CDR2 is SFDVKD. The ends were cut back, 4 bases at V and 3 bases at J, with 8 bases in the middle. CDR3 in amino acids: CATSEAGHYGYTF. For the CDR3, the DNA is TGTGCCACCAGTGAGGCAGGGCACTATGGCTACACCTTC.

This clone was counted between two and nine times. The V call is TRBV2, the J call TRBJ2-1, with 10 bases fitting TRBD2. The CDR3 totals 11 residues. Germline V gene sequence: CDR1 SNHLY, CDR2 FYNNEI. Trimming at V came to 5 bases and at J to 15 bases, leaving 4 bases not matched to a gene. The CDR3 region is CASSPSGSRFF. The CDR3 coding sequence is TGTGCCAGCAGTCCTAGCGGGAGTCGGTTCTTC.

CDR3 in amino acids: CASSSKRDTDTQYF. The DNA for the CDR3 is TGTGCCAGCAGTTCCAAGCGGGACACAGATACGCAGTATTTT. The rearrangement joins TRBV28 to TRBJ2-3; 7 nucleotides line up with TRBD2. J was trimmed by 2 bases and V by 4 bases; bases with no gene match: 3. This CDR3 is 14 amino acids long. Germline lookup yields CDR1 MDHEN and CDR2 SYDVKM.

This chain uses TRBV6-6 with TRBJ2-5; 9 positions agree with TRBD2. V dropped 5 bases and J dropped 1; count of bases not matched to a gene: 11. Germline lookup yields CDR1 MNHNY and CDR2 SVGAGI (reference sequence). The CDR3 sequence is 17 residues long. The DNA of the CDR3 is TGTGCCAGCAGTCCCCTCGCGGGAGGGCCCGTCCAAGAGACCCAGTACTTC. Translation gives CASSPLAGGPVQETQYF.

The chain combines TRBV10-3 with TRBJ2-1, with D possibly being TRBD2 (6 bases). This CDR3 has 14 residues. Germline values: CDR1 ENHRY, CDR2 SYGVKD. The V end lost 10 bases, the J end lost 7 bases, and 20 bases lay between the germline ends. The CDR3 here is CATSQWERENEQFF. The CDR3 nucleotides read TGTGCCACAAGCCAGTGGGAACGGGAGAATGAGCAGTTCTTC.

V usage is TRBV6-5 and J usage is TRBJ2-1; a weak D match, TRBD2 (6 bases). V was shortened by 7 bases and J by 3 bases, with 10 bases between the two germline ends. The CDR3 has 13 residues. Germline CDR1 and CDR2: MNHEY and SVGAGI. CDR3 region: CASIPGVYNEQFF. CDR3 nucleotide sequence: TGTGCCAGCATCCCGGGAGTCTACAATGAGCAGTTCTTC.

This clone turned up a few times. This sequence joins TRBV7-9 and TRBJ1-1; perhaps TRBD1 as D (6 bases). Germline values: CDR1 SEHNR, CDR2 FQNEAQ (reference sequence). This CDR3 spans 15 amino acids. With 5 bases removed from V and 1 base from J, the gap between germline ends came to 14 bases. The CDR3 spells CASSHLTGTNTEAFF. CDR3 DNA sequence: TGTGCCAGCAGCCATTTGACAGGCACGAACACTGAAGCTTTCTTT. Supplemented by reference TRBV7-9 and TRBJ1-1, the full variable domain reads DTGVSQNPRHKITKRGQNVTFRCDPISEHNRLYWYRQTLGQGPEFLTYFQNEAQLEKSRLLSDRFSAERPKGSFSTLEIQRTEQGDSAMYLCASSHLTGTNTEAFFGQGTRLTVV.

CDR3 coding DNA: TGTGCCAGCAGTAGGAAGTCGGGATCTGAAGCTTTCTTT. This translates into CASSRKSGSEAFF. V usage is TRBV6-2 or TRBV6-3 and J usage is TRBJ1-1; D not certain. Germline V CDR1 and CDR2: MNHEY, SVGEGT. The CDR3 sequence is 13 residues long. Trimming stripped 5 bases from V and 6 bases from J, with 13 bases between.

This sequence joins TRBV6-5 and TRBJ1-2, with D possibly being TRBD1 (6 bases). Germline assignment: CDR1 MNHEY and CDR2 SVGAGI. The CDR3 spans 14 residues. V was pared by 5 bases and J by 4 bases, with 14 bases between. CDR3 residues: CASSRQVSIYGYTF. The CDR3 region has the DNA TGTGCCAGCAGTAGACAGGTCTCGATCTATGGCTACACCTTC.

This clone was counted only a few times. The chain recombines TRBV5-1 with TRBJ1-2; maybe TRBD1 (6 bases). The ends were cut back, 3 bases at V and 2 bases at J, with 14 bases in the middle. CDR1 and CDR2 from the germline V gene are SGHRS and YFSETQ. The CDR3 covers 15 residues. The CDR3 DNA sequence: TGCGCCAGCAGCTGGGAGCAGGGGCTAAACTATGGCTACACCTTC. As protein: CASSWEQGLNYGYTF.

V and J are TRBV29-1 and TRBJ1-3, with 8 bases lining up with TRBD1. The V gene end was trimmed by 6 bases and the J gene end by 0 bases; junction bases not matched to a gene: 7. This CDR3 comprises 15 residues. Germline assignment: CDR1 SQVTM and CDR2 ANQGSEA. The DNA for the CDR3 is TGCAGCGTCGCCACGACAGGGGTCTCTGGAAACACCATATATTTT. Amino acid sequence: CSVATTGVSGNTIYF.

This sequence joins TRBV28 and TRBJ2-7; 7 bases line up with TRBD1. The J segment lost 6 bases and the V segment lost 6 bases, leaving 5 bases of the junction unmatched. CDR1 and CDR2 from the germline V gene are MDHEN and SYDVKM. CDR3 length equals 12 residues. The chain's CDR3 is CASSGQAAEQYF. CDR3 DNA sequence: TGTGCCAGCAGCGGACAGGCGGCCGAGCAGTACTTC.

CDR3 amino acids: CARLGLAGVTDTQYF. Written as DNA, the CDR3 is TGTGCCAGACTCGGACTAGCGGGCGTCACAGATACGCAGTATTTT. The chain couples TRBV6-4 to TRBJ2-3, with 11 bases fitting TRBD2. Germline CDR1 is MRHNA and CDR2 is SNTAGT. V dropped 9 bases and J dropped 2; count of bases not matched to a gene: 7. The CDR3 runs 15 residues.